The 19 T cell receptor beta chains below come from one sample, sequenced in a study of PD-L1 blockade in urothelial cancer. The sample's time point: pretreatment peripheral blood. Assay used: immunoSEQ multiplex PCR; TCRdb lists only in-frame clones, some missing. The sample yields 30,000 to 50,000 clones, 91% seen once. Sample: PBMCs, taken around atezolizumab (anti-PD-L1) treatment. These receptors were taken from a woman aged 60-70 years with urothelial cancer.

V and J are TRBV7-6 and TRBJ2-1; 9 bases line up with TRBD2. From germline, CDR1 is SGHVS and CDR2 FNYEAQ. This CDR3 has 19 residues. The ends lost 2 bases at V and 4 bases at J; junction bases unmatched: 15. The CDR3, as DNA: TGTGCCAGCAGCTTATTGGTCGTCGCGGGAGGGGCTATATACAATGAGCAGTTCTTC. Amino acid sequence: CASSLLVVAGGAIYNEQFF.

This chain connects TRBV7-2 to TRBJ2-7; 9 bases agree with TRBD2. The V segment lost 5 bases and the J segment 3 bases; nucleotides outside the gene matches: 14. This CDR3 has 17 residues. Per germline, CDR1 SGHTA and CDR2 FQGNSA. CDR3 region: CASSPLPTSGRFYEQYF. The CDR3 region has the DNA TGTGCCAGCAGCCCCTTACCAACTAGCGGGCGATTCTACGAGCAGTACTTC.

This clone was seen only a few times. The gene calls are TRBV11-1 and TRBJ2-6; 9 positions agree with TRBD2. CDR1 and CDR2 from the germline V gene are SGHAT and FQDESV (reference sequence). This CDR3 is built from 17 residues. The V and J ends lost 8 bases and 4 bases, in that order; junction bases with no gene match: 12. Here the CDR3 reads CASSRGSGSAGANVLTF. CDR3 in DNA: TGTGCCAGCTCCCGTGGTAGCGGGAGTGCCGGGGCCAACGTCCTGACTTTC. The variable domain in full, with the rest retrieved from reference TRBV11-1 and TRBJ2-6, is EAEVAQSPRYKITEKSQAVAFWCDPISGHATLYWYRQILGQGPELLVQFQDESVVDDSQLPKDRFSAERLKGVDSTLKIQPAELGDSAMYLCASSRGSGSAGANVLTFGAGSRLTVL.

This clone occurred a few times. The chain is built from TRBV19 and TRBJ1-1; D is unresolved. Germline CDR1 is LNHDA and CDR2 is SQIVND (reference sequence). The length of the CDR3 is 13 residues. Trimming took off 5 bases at V and 0 bases at J, with 7 bases between the two ends. The CDR3: CASSDTLNTEAFF. DNA for the CDR3: TGTGCCAGTAGTGACACACTGAACACTGAAGCTTTCTTT.

The chain joins TRBV5-4 to TRBJ2-7, with D perhaps matching TRBD2 (6 bases). Germline CDR1 reads SGHNT; CDR2 reads YYREEE (reference sequence). CDR3 length: 14 amino acids. Trimming left V 2 bases short and J 1 base short, with 10 bases between. The CDR3 sequence: CASSLRAGSYEQYF. The CDR3 nucleotides are TGTGCCAGCAGCTTAAGGGCGGGATCCTACGAGCAGTACTTC.

The sample holds one count of this clone. The rearrangement uses TRBV5-1 and TRBJ2-5; 11 nucleotides align to TRBD2. V lost 3 bases and J lost 5; bases outside the gene matches: 9. The CDR3 has 16 residues. Looked up from germline, CDR1 is SGHRS and CDR2 is YFSETQ. In DNA, the CDR3 is TGCGCCAGCAGCTCCGGACTAGCGGGCCGTCAGGAGACCCAGTACTTC. It encodes CASSSGLAGRQETQYF.

This clone was counted a single time. V usage is TRBV9 and J usage is TRBJ2-2, with D unresolved. There are 13 residues in the CDR3. Between the trimmed V and J ends, which lost 0 bases and 10 bases, there was a span of 10 bases. Looked up from germline, CDR1 is SGDLS and CDR2 is YYNGEE. This CDR3 reads CASSVAGKQELFF. CDR3 DNA sequence: TGTGCCAGCAGCGTAGCGGGTAAACAGGAGCTGTTTTTT.

The chain is built from TRBV6-1 and TRBJ2-3, with D maybe TRBD2 (7 bases). Trimming cost V 4 bases and J 10 bases, with 15 bases left between them. The CDR3 is 13 amino acids. Germline V gene data show CDR1 as MNHNS and CDR2 as SASEGT. CDR3 in amino acids: CASSGGGRESQYF. CDR3 nucleotide sequence: TGTGCCAGCAGTGGAGGGGGGCGGGAGTCGCAGTATTTT.

The chain is built from TRBV5-1 and TRBJ2-1; a weak D match, TRBD1 (6 bases). Deletions cut 0 bases from V and 4 bases from J, with 11 bases between. The CDR3 is 15 residues long. Germline CDR1 reads SGHRS; CDR2 reads YFSETQ. The CDR3 nucleotides are TGCGCCAGCAGCTTGGCCGATACAGGGTACAATGAGCAGTTCTTC. Protein sequence: CASSLADTGYNEQFF.

The chain links TRBV9 to TRBJ2-3; weak D call: TRBD2 (7 bases). V gave up 4 bases and J gave up 2 bases, with 17 bases separating them. Per germline, CDR1 SGDLS and CDR2 YYNGEE. The CDR3 consists of 16 residues. CDR3 amino acids: CASSLGGGLPTDTQYF. The DNA of the CDR3 is TGTGCCAGCAGCCTAGGGGGGGGCCTCCCCACAGATACGCAGTATTTT.

The genes are TRBV11-2 and TRBJ1-2, with D perhaps matching TRBD1 (5 bases). V lost 2 bases and J 7 bases, leaving 17 bases between the germline ends. The CDR3 has 15 residues. The germline CDR1 and CDR2 sequences are SGHAT and FQNNGV. CDR3 bases: TGTGCCAGCAGCTTAACAGACAGTTTCCTCTCTGGCTACACCTTC. Residues: CASSLTDSFLSGYTF. The complete variable domain, with remaining parts taken from reference TRBV11-2 and TRBJ1-2, reads EAGVAQSPRYKIIEKRQSVAFWCNPISGHATLYWYQQILGQGPKLLIQFQNNGVVDDSQLPKDRFSAERLKGVDSTLKIQPAKLEDSAVYLCASSLTDSFLSGYTFGSGTRLTVV.

V is TRBV6-1 and J is TRBJ2-1, with 10 bases fitting TRBD2. Germline lookup yields CDR1 MNHNS and CDR2 SASEGT. The length of the CDR3 is 14 residues. Germline trimming cut 6 bases from V and 4 bases from J; bases unmatched to any gene: 3. CDR3 nucleotide sequence: TGTGCCAGCAGACTAGCGGGGATGTACAATGAGCAGTTCTTC. Protein sequence: CASRLAGMYNEQFF.

V and J are TRBV27 and TRBJ2-2; no clear D gene. Trimming pared 6 bases from V and 4 bases from J, leaving 12 bases between. CDR3 length: 14 amino acids. Germline CDR1 MNHEY, CDR2 SMNVEV (reference sequence). The DNA of the CDR3 is TGTGCCAGCAGCGTCGGTAGTTTCACCGGGGAGCTGTTTTTT. It is translated as CASSVGSFTGELFF.

The chain carries TRBV7-8 and TRBJ2-3, with TRBD2 matching over 10 bases. The CDR3 has 17 residues. Trimming took 4 bases from V and 3 from J; bases not matched to a gene: 10. CDR1 SGHVS and CDR2 FQNEAQ come from the germline V gene. CDR3 residues: CASSSRWPSGRTDTQYF. DNA for the CDR3: TGTGCCAGCAGCTCCCGGTGGCCTAGCGGGAGAACAGATACGCAGTATTTT.

The chain recombines TRBV7-2 with TRBJ1-5, with D perhaps matching TRBD1 (6 bases). V shed 4 bases and J shed 1 base, with 8 bases lying between them. CDR1 is SGHTA, CDR2 FQGNSA, per germline. The CDR3 is 14 amino acids. This chain's CDR3 is CASSWGPSNQPQHF. In DNA, the CDR3 is TGTGCCAGCAGCTGGGGGCCGAGCAATCAGCCCCAGCATTTT.

This chain connects TRBV2 to TRBJ2-5; D possibly corresponds to TRBD1 (5 bases). Trimming took 9 bases from V and 3 from J, leaving 14 bases between them. CDR1 SNHLY and CDR2 FYNNEI come from the germline V gene. The CDR3 has 13 residues. The CDR3, as DNA: TGTGCCAGTACTTCCCAGGGTAAAGAGACCCAGTACTTC. As protein: CASTSQGKETQYF.

The chain is built from TRBV28 and TRBJ2-1; the match to TRBD2 covers 16 bases. Germline lookup yields CDR1 MDHEN and CDR2 SYDVKM. This CDR3 region has 16 residues. The V segment lost 2 bases and the J segment 9 bases; nucleotides outside the gene matches: 4. CDR3 sequence: CASSLGGLAGGVEQFF. As DNA, the CDR3 is TGTGCCAGCAGTTTAGGGGGACTAGCGGGAGGGGTTGAGCAGTTCTTC. Using reference TRBV28 and TRBJ2-1 for the parts outside the CDR3, the full variable domain is DVKVTQSSRYLVKRTGEKVFLECVQDMDHENMFWYRQDPGLGLRLIYFSYDVKMKEKGDIPEGYSVSREKKERFSLILESASTNQTSMYLCASSLGGLAGGVEQFFGPGTRLTVL.

This clone came up a few times. The rearrangement uses TRBV11-2 and TRBJ2-1, with 8 bases matching TRBD1. The germline V gene has CDR1 SGHAT and CDR2 FQNNGV. Trimming took 5 bases from V and 5 from J; bases not matched to a gene: 8. This CDR3 comprises 15 residues. CDR3 coding DNA: TGTGCCAGCAGCCTACTACAGGGGGTGAACAATGAGCAGTTCTTC. Translation: CASSLLQGVNNEQFF.

The J gene is TRBJ2-1, the V gene TRBV5-1; a possible D gene is TRBD2 (6 bases). Germline V gene lookup returns CDR1 SGHRS and CDR2 YFSETQ. V was shortened by 4 bases and J by 9 bases, with 17 bases between the two germline ends. The CDR3 sequence is 14 residues long. The CDR3 reads CASSAGTLFGEQFF. The CDR3 nucleotides are TGCGCCAGCAGCGCCGGGACTCTCTTCGGTGAGCAGTTCTTC.